A selection of T cell receptor beta chains follows, all from one sample in a study of blood T cell repertoires in COVID-19. The table came from immunoSEQ multiplex PCR; TCRdb's copy has only in-frame clones and leaves some out. The top ten hold approximately 3% of the sample, which has 350,000 to 400,000 clones, about 89% seen once. The sequenced sample was peripheral blood. Receptors originate from a woman in her 30s with COVID-19, enrolled during active disease. The CDR3 runs from the conserved cysteine through the conserved F or W. Fields, in order: V gene, J gene, D gene, clone size, CDR3 protein, CDR3 DNA. D genes are given only for firm matches. Clone size is not always given. Where it is, it says once, few, many or a class for expanded clones.

V: TRBV6-5
J: TRBJ2-2
D: -
size: -
CDR3: CASPQGSPDGELFF
DNA: TGTGCCAGCCCACAGGGTTCTCCTGACGGGGAGCTGTTTTTT

V: TRBV4-3
J: TRBJ2-7
D: -
size: -
CDR3: CASSQERGRGYEQYF
DNA: TGCGCCAGCAGCCAAGAAAGGGGCAGGGGCTACGAGCAGTACTTC

V: TRBV5-4
J: TRBJ1-6
D: -
size: once
CDR3: CASSFEDSPLHF
DNA: TGTGCCAGCAGCTTTGAGGATTCACCCCTCCACTTT

V: TRBV14
J: TRBJ1-5
D: -
size: -
CDR3: CASSQIYSNQPQHF
DNA: TGTGCCAGCAGCCAAATTTATAGCAATCAGCCCCAGCATTTT

V: TRBV27
J: TRBJ2-5
D: TRBD2
size: once
CDR3: CASRESGRARTETQYF
DNA: TGTGCCAGTCGGGAAAGCGGGAGGGCCAGAACGGAGACCCAGTACTTC

V: TRBV6-5
J: TRBJ1-2
D: -
size: -
CDR3: CASSYSTANYGYTF
DNA: TGTGCCAGCAGTTACAGCACAGCTAACTATGGCTACACCTTC

V: TRBV2
J: TRBJ2-5
D: -
size: -
CDR3: CASSTDRYRETQYF
DNA: TGTGCCAGCAGTACAGACAGGTACCGAGAGACCCAGTACTTC

V: TRBV11-3
J: TRBJ2-3
D: TRBD1
size: once
CDR3: CASSPGQSTDTQYF
DNA: TGTGCCAGCAGCCCGGGACAGTCCACAGATACGCAGTATTTT

V: TRBV18
J: TRBJ1-6
D: TRBD1
size: -
CDR3: CASSPNNDRGSPLHF
DNA: TGTGCCAGCTCACCGAATAATGACAGGGGGTCACCCCTCCACTTT

V: TRBV4-2
J: TRBJ1-2
D: TRBD1
size: -
CDR3: CASSSQGAINYGYTF
DNA: TGTGCCAGCAGCTCACAGGGGGCAATCAACTATGGCTACACCTTC

V: TRBV18
J: TRBJ1-5
D: -
size: -
CDR3: CASSPQQGPNQPQHF
DNA: TGTGCCAGCTCACCACAACAGGGCCCGAATCAGCCCCAGCATTTT

V: TRBV11-3
J: TRBJ2-1
D: -
size: -
CDR3: CASSTRGRIREQFF
DNA: TGTGCCAGCAGCACCCGGGGAAGGATTCGTGAGCAGTTCTTC

V: TRBV10-3
J: TRBJ2-7
D: TRBD1
size: once
CDR3: CAISPPDRAYEQYF
DNA: TGTGCCATCAGTCCTCCGGACAGGGCCTACGAGCAGTACTTC

V: TRBV6-1
J: TRBJ2-7
D: -
size: once
CDR3: CASSGVAEQYF
DNA: TGTGCCAGCTCGGGGGTGGCCGAGCAGTACTTC

V: TRBV19
J: TRBJ2-1
D: -
size: -
CDR3: CASRGTAGWSYNEQFF
DNA: TGTGCCAGTAGGGGGACTGCAGGGTGGTCCTACAATGAGCAGTTCTTC

V: TRBV19
J: TRBJ1-4
D: -
size: -
CDR3: CASTPGHLGGEKLFF
DNA: TGTGCCAGTACCCCAGGACATCTGGGAGGAGAAAAACTGTTTTTT

V: TRBV11-3
J: TRBJ2-1
D: -
size: -
CDR3: CASSLREYPYNEQFF
DNA: TGTGCCAGCAGCCTCCGGGAGTACCCCTACAATGAGCAGTTCTTC

V: TRBV3-1/TRBV3-2
J: TRBJ2-2
D: -
size: -
CDR3: CASSQEGVTGELFF
DNA: TGTGCCAGCAGCCAAGAGGGAGTCACCGGGGAGCTGTTTTTT

V: TRBV2
J: TRBJ1-2
D: TRBD1
size: -
CDR3: CAGRGTAIYGYTF
DNA: TGTGCCGGCCGCGGGACAGCCATCTATGGCTACACCTTC

V: TRBV28
J: TRBJ1-2
D: TRBD1
size: -
CDR3: CASSYRTGYGYTF
DNA: TGTGCCAGCAGTTATAGGACAGGCTATGGCTACACCTTC